This T cell receptor beta chain was identified during a study of T cell clonality in common variable immunodeficiency. This clone was counted ten times or more. The antigen is unknown. The observed sequence ends 3 residues before the CDR3 terminus, with the missing tail filled in from the germline J gene. The assay was immunoSEQ multiplex PCR, and TCRdb's table has in-frame clones only and misses some. In total the sample includes 40,000 or so clones, none of them seen once. The CDR3 is 18 residues long. Germline CDR1 reads ENHRY; CDR2 reads SYGVKD. V dropped 5 bases and J dropped 2 bases, with 24 bases sitting between them. General study points: CVID subjects had higher TCRbeta clonality than healthy controls, most marked in about a third. Fewer TCRbeta clones were shared among CVID subjects than controls.

The clonotype was recovered from a person between 18 and 70 years old in good health. Input material: peripheral blood mononuclear cells. The V and J genes are TRBV10-3 and TRBJ2-5; D may be TRBD1 (8 bases). The CDR3 region is CAISSGGAGGGPQETQYF. The DNA read from the CDR3 is TGTGCCATCAGTTCAGGGGGGGCAGGGGGCGGACCGCAAGAGACC.